This TCR beta chain comes out of a study of blood T cell repertoires in COVID-19. In the study overall: Nucleic acid was either cDNA or gDNA, and it came from T cells, B-cell-depleted T cells, or PBMCs.

V lost 6 bases to trimming and J lost 4 bases; unmatched junction nucleotides: 7. The CDR3 spans 14 residues. Germline values: CDR1 WNHNN, CDR2 SYGVQD (reference sequence). Assay used: immunoSEQ multiplex PCR; TCRdb lists only in-frame clones, some missing. This table holds tens of thousands of clones, over 75% found once. The chain has TRBV10-1 and TRBJ2-3; TRBD2 aligns across 7 bases. The source material was peripheral blood. This TCR derives from a human donor in a cohort sampled during active COVID-19. DNA of the CDR3: TGCGCCAGCAGCCGCGGACTAGTTGCAGATACGCAGTATTTT. Protein: CASSRGLVADTQYF.